This is a list of T cell receptor beta chains from one sample in a study of identical twins. TCRdb re-derived calls from the 5' RACE reads in MiXCR, one entry per CDR3 protein. Of about 890,000 distinct CDR3 sequences in the sample, about 12% were seen once. Separately, the same data were catalogued under a study of yellow fever vaccine responses in identical twins.

Sequencing was carried out using PBMCs. These receptors were taken from a young woman in good health. CDR3s include the opening cysteine and the closing phenylalanine or tryptophan. The D gene is left open where the match is weak. Only part of the rows carry a size: once, few, many, or a class if the clone is expanded.

d_call	v_call	clone_size	j_call	cdr3_aa	cdr3_nt
TRBD1	TRBV6-1	many	TRBJ1-5	CATTGFGNQPQHF	TGTGCCACGACAGGGTTTGGCAATCAGCCCCAGCATTTT
.	TRBV4-1	.	TRBJ1-2	CASSQDSWGNYGYTF	TGCGCCAGCAGCCAAGATAGCTGGGGGAACTATGGCTACACCTTC
.	TRBV12-3/TRBV12-4	few	TRBJ2-6	CASRRSGANVLTF	TGTGCCAGCAGGCGCTCTGGGGCCAACGTCCTGACTTTC
.	TRBV7-9	.	TRBJ1-2	CASSGSLTGTNYGYTF	TGTGCCAGCAGCGGTTCACTCACGGGGACCAACTATGGCTACACCTTC
TRBD1	TRBV12-3/TRBV12-4	few	TRBJ2-7	CASSSGGIYEQYF	TGTGCCAGCAGTTCAGGGGGCATCTACGAGCAGTACTTC
TRBD2	TRBV20-1	few	TRBJ2-3	CSARATSGTARPDTQYF	TGCAGTGCTAGAGCGACTAGCGGGACAGCCCGACCTGATACGCAGTATTTT
TRBD2	TRBV27	.	TRBJ2-7	CASSPAGDPYEQYF	TGTGCCAGCTCCCCAGCGGGAGACCCCTACGAGCAGTACTTC
TRBD1	TRBV27	few	TRBJ2-3	CASSFPGTGTDTQYF	TGTGCCAGCAGTTTCCCCGGGACAGGCACAGATACGCAGTATTTT
.	TRBV6-5	few	TRBJ2-1	CASSYTGQIPYNEQFF	TGTGCCAGCAGTTACACAGGACAGATACCATACAATGAGCAGTTCTTC
.	TRBV20-1	.	TRBJ1-4	CSAGRSIEKLFF	TGCAGTGCGGGGAGGTCGATTGAAAAACTGTTTTTT
TRBD2	TRBV7-2	few	TRBJ2-1	CASNSRWLAGNHEQFF	TGTGCCAGCAACTCTAGGTGGCTAGCGGGAAACCATGAGCAGTTCTTC
TRBD2	TRBV28	.	TRBJ2-1	CASSLLAGPIYNEQFF	TGTGCCAGCAGTTTACTAGCGGGGCCGATTTACAATGAGCAGTTCTTC
TRBD2	TRBV20-1	.	TRBJ2-7	CSARDIASGYSYEQYF	TGCAGTGCTAGAGATATAGCTAGCGGTTATTCCTACGAGCAGTACTTC
.	TRBV6-5	.	TRBJ2-7	CASSSGLDYEQYF	TGTGCCAGCAGTTCCGGACTGGACTACGAGCAGTACTTC
TRBD2	TRBV29-1	many	TRBJ2-1	CSVGTSAYNEQFF	TGCAGCGTTGGGACTAGCGCTTACAATGAGCAGTTCTTC
.	TRBV14	.	TRBJ2-5	CASSQPWGFRDQETQYF	TGTGCCAGCAGCCAACCATGGGGATTCCGGGACCAAGAGACCCAGTACTTC
.	TRBV7-6	many	TRBJ1-5	CASSLGTGNNQPQHF	TGTGCCAGCAGCTTAGGAACGGGGAACAATCAGCCCCAGCATTTT
.	TRBV20-1	many	TRBJ1-5	CSAMTTGGHYNQPQHF	TGCAGTGCCATGACTACAGGTGGTCACTACAATCAGCCCCAGCATTTT
TRBD2	TRBV20-1	.	TRBJ2-3	CSARALADTDTQYF	TGCAGTGCAAGGGCACTAGCGGACACAGATACGCAGTATTTT
TRBD1	TRBV7-6	.	TRBJ2-5	CASSATGKAKTQYF	TGTGCCAGCAGCGCGACAGGGAAGGCCAAGACCCAGTACTTC
.	TRBV11-1	.	TRBJ2-3	CASSLVPWQDYLTDTQYF	TGTGCCAGCAGCTTAGTCCCTTGGCAGGACTACCTCACAGATACGCAGTATTTT
.	TRBV21-1	many	TRBJ2-3	CASSKVGDRGRVDTQYF	TGTGCCAGCAGCAAAGTTGGGGACAGGGGGCGCGTTGATACGCAGTATTTT
TRBD1	TRBV12-3/TRBV12-4	.	TRBJ1-1	CASSSRGTGAGTEAFF	TGTGCCAGCAGTTCCCGGGGGACAGGGGCGGGCACTGAAGCTTTCTTT
.	TRBV20-1	.	TRBJ1-6	CSASDSGNSPLHF	TGCAGTGCTAGTGATAGTGGTAATTCACCCCTCCACTTT
.	TRBV7-3	.	TRBJ2-5	CASSSGALSGQETQYF	TGTGCCAGCAGCTCCGGGGCGCTTAGTGGTCAAGAGACCCAGTACTTC
TRBD2	TRBV3-1	many	TRBJ2-4	CASSQGPAGVKNIQYF	TGTGCCAGCAGCCAAGGTCCAGCGGGAGTCAAAAACATTCAGTACTTC
.	TRBV6-5	.	TRBJ2-1	CASSYSPLGQRNEQFF	TGTGCCAGCAGTTACTCCCCCCTGGGGCAGAGGAATGAGCAGTTCTTC
.	TRBV20-1	.	TRBJ1-6	CSASSGGLPPLHF	TGCAGTGCTAGTTCTGGGGGGTTACCGCCCCTCCACTTT
TRBD1	TRBV7-9	many	TRBJ1-6	CASSSTGTGNSPLHF	TGTGCCAGCAGCTCGACCGGGACAGGGAATTCACCCCTCCACTTT
TRBD2	TRBV7-9	.	TRBJ2-2	CASSLLVAGETGELFF	TGTGCCAGCAGCCTCTTGGTAGCGGGAGAAACCGGGGAGCTGTTTTTT
.	TRBV13	few	TRBJ2-7	CASSPTGGVSYEQYF	TGTGCCAGCAGCCCGACGGGGGGCGTCTCCTACGAGCAGTACTTC
TRBD2	TRBV25-1	.	TRBJ2-7	CASSVGTSGRFGEQYF	TGTGCCAGCAGTGTCGGGACTAGCGGGAGGTTTGGGGAGCAGTACTTC
TRBD2	TRBV25-1	few	TRBJ2-1	CASSEYAGGPYNEQFF	TGTGCCAGCAGTGAATACGCGGGGGGGCCGTACAATGAGCAGTTCTTC
.	TRBV3-1	few	TRBJ2-5	CASSASWTQYF	TGTGCCAGCAGCGCCTCCTGGACCCAGTACTTC
.	TRBV10-3	few	TRBJ2-3	CAISESGTRGDTQYF	TGTGCCATCAGTGAGTCTGGGACACGGGGAGATACGCAGTATTTT
.	TRBV5-1	few	TRBJ2-5	CASSLDSSQETQYF	TGCGCCAGCAGCTTGGATTCGTCCCAAGAGACCCAGTACTTC
.	TRBV6-1	.	TRBJ1-2	CASSQRTGGYTF	TGTGCCAGCAGTCAGCGGACGGGAGGCTACACCTTC
.	TRBV2	.	TRBJ2-5	CASRRGTAQETQYF	TGTGCCAGCCGCAGAGGCACAGCCCAAGAGACCCAGTACTTC
.	TRBV29-1	many	TRBJ2-1	CSVVAWEGGNEQFF	TGCAGCGTTGTCGCCTGGGAGGGGGGCAATGAGCAGTTCTTC
.	TRBV28	.	TRBJ2-1	CASVGGSYNEQFF	TGTGCCAGCGTGGGAGGCTCCTACAATGAGCAGTTCTTC
TRBD1	TRBV24-1	few	TRBJ2-3	CATSDLGTGEGTDTQYF	TGTGCCACCAGTGATTTAGGGACAGGGGAAGGCACAGATACGCAGTATTTT
.	TRBV4-1	few	TRBJ2-2	CASSPKVGTGELFF	TGCGCCAGCAGCCCGAAAGTGGGAACCGGGGAGCTGTTTTTT
.	TRBV12-3/TRBV12-4	many	TRBJ1-1	CATRIMNTEAFF	TGTGCCACCAGGATAATGAACACTGAAGCTTTCTTT
.	TRBV20-1	.	TRBJ2-1	CSASDHPEQFF	TGCAGTGCTAGCGACCATCCCGAGCAGTTCTTC
.	TRBV7-3	few	TRBJ2-2	CASSVRGAQGRDTGELFF	TGTGCCAGCAGCGTAAGGGGGGCCCAGGGACGTGACACCGGGGAGCTGTTTTTT
.	TRBV12-3/TRBV12-4	many	TRBJ2-7	CASSLGERAPSSYEQYF	TGTGCCAGCAGTTTAGGGGAAAGGGCGCCGAGCTCCTACGAGCAGTACTTC
.	TRBV7-9	.	TRBJ1-2	CASSSGLRRTYGYTF	TGTGCCAGCAGCTCTGGACTGAGGAGGACCTATGGCTACACCTTC
TRBD1	TRBV9	.	TRBJ2-2	CATAGTGGTGELFF	TGTGCCACCGCAGGGACAGGGGGCACCGGGGAGCTGTTTTTT
TRBD1	TRBV12-3/TRBV12-4	many	TRBJ1-1	CASRSTTGGQTEAFF	TGTGCCAGCAGATCTACGACAGGGGGACAGACTGAAGCTTTCTTT
TRBD2	TRBV7-8	.	TRBJ2-1	CASSLSTGIAGGVYEQFF	TGTGCCAGCAGCTTATCTACCGGAATAGCGGGGGGCGTTTATGAGCAGTTCTTC
.	TRBV19	.	TRBJ2-1	CASSMGREYNEQFF	TGTGCCAGTAGTATGGGAAGGGAGTACAATGAGCAGTTCTTC
.	TRBV10-3	many	TRBJ2-7	CAITIGLGQTYEQYF	TGTGCCATCACCATCGGACTGGGGCAAACCTACGAGCAGTACTTC
TRBD1	TRBV15	few	TRBJ1-5	CATSRTTGVSQPQHF	TGTGCCACCAGCAGAACCACAGGGGTCAGTCAGCCCCAGCATTTT
.	TRBV4-1	.	TRBJ2-5	CASSQDRSPGETQYF	TGCGCCAGCAGCCAAGATAGAAGTCCCGGGGAGACCCAGTACTTC
TRBD1	TRBV7-9	.	TRBJ2-1	CASSSPGQGNEQFF	TGTGCCAGCAGCTCTCCGGGACAGGGTAATGAGCAGTTCTTC
.	TRBV7-9	many	TRBJ2-7	CASSTTGGYSYEQYF	TGTGCCAGCAGCACGACTGGGGGATATTCCTACGAGCAGTACTTC
TRBD1	TRBV5-1	many	TRBJ2-1	CASSSGQVNNEQFF	TGCGCCAGCAGCTCGGGACAGGTAAACAATGAGCAGTTCTTC
.	TRBV5-5	few	TRBJ1-1	CASSLDLRVNTEAFF	TGTGCCAGCAGCTTGGATCTCAGGGTGAACACTGAAGCTTTCTTT
.	TRBV29-1	many	TRBJ2-5	CSVEPAGILETQYF	TGCAGCGTTGAACCGGCTGGAATACTGGAGACCCAGTACTTC